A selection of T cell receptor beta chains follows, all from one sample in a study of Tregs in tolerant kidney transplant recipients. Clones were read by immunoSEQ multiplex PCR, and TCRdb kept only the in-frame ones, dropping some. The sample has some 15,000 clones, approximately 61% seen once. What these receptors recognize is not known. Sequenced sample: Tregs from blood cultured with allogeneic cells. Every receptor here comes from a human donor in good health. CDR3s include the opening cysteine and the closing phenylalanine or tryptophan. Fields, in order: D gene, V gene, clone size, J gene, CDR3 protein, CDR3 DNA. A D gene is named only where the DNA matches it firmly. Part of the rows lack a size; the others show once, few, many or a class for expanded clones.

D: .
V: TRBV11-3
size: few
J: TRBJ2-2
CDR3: CASSLNTGELFF
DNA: TGTGCCAGCAGCTTAAACACCGGGGAGCTGTTTTTT

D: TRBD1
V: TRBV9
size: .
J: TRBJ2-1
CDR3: CASSDHPGQGYEQFF
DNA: TGTGCCAGCAGTGACCATCCGGGACAGGGATATGAGCAGTTCTTC

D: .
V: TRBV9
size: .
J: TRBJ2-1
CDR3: CASSVLGIFYNEQFF
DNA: TGTGCCAGCAGCGTTTTAGGGATATTTTACAATGAGCAGTTCTTC

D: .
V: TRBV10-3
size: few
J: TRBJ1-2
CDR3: CAISPGSDHGYTF
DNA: TGTGCCATCAGCCCCGGCAGCGACCATGGCTACACCTTC

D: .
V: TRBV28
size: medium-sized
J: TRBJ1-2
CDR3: CASSASGYYGYTF
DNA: TGTGCCAGCAGTGCGTCAGGGTACTATGGCTACACCTTC

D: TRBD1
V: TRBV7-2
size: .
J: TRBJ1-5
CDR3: CASSSTGGVNQPQHF
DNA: TGTGCCAGCAGCTCAACAGGGGGAGTCAATCAGCCCCAGCATTTT

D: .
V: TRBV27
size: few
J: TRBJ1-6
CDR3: CASRRWGGEAPLHF
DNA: TGTGCCAGCAGACGGTGGGGGGGGGAAGCACCCCTCCACTTT

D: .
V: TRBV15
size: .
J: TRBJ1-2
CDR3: CATSRYSGSLYGYTF
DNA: TGTGCCACCAGCAGATATTCCGGGTCCCTCTATGGCTACACCTTC

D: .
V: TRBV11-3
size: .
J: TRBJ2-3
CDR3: CASSFGRITDTQYF
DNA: TGTGCCAGCAGCTTCGGCAGGATCACAGATACGCAGTATTTT

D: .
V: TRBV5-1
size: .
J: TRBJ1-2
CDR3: CASSLGAGGDGYTF
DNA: TGCGCCAGCAGCTTGGGGGCAGGAGGGGATGGCTACACCTTC

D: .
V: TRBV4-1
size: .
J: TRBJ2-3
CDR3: CASSPTGLTDTQYF
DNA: TGCGCCAGCAGCCCCACAGGCCTAACAGATACGCAGTATTTT

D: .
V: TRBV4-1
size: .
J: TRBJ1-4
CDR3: CASSQGGRGRSNEKLFF
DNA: TGCGCCAGCAGCCAAGGGGGCAGGGGCAGATCTAATGAAAAACTGTTTTTT

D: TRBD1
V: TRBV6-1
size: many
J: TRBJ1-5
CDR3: CASRVDRGTQPQHF
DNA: TGTGCCAGCAGGGTAGACAGGGGGACGCAGCCCCAGCATTTT

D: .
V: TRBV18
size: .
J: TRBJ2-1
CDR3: CASSPQGRAAYNEQFF
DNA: TGTGCCAGCTCACCACAGGGTCGCGCGGCCTACAATGAGCAGTTCTTC

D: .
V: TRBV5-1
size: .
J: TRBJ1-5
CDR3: CASSLEGGTNQPQHF
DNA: TGCGCCAGCAGCTTAGAAGGGGGGACCAATCAGCCCCAGCATTTT

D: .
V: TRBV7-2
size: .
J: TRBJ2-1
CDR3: CASSPRREQFF
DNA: TGTGCCAGCAGCCCACGGCGGGAGCAGTTCTTC

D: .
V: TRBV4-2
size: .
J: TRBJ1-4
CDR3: CASSQEVKGGEKLFF
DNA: TGTGCCAGCAGCCAAGAAGTAAAGGGGGGTGAAAAACTGTTTTTT

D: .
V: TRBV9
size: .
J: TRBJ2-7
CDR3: CASSVSTSSYEQYF
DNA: TGTGCCAGCAGCGTAAGCACTAGCTCCTACGAGCAGTACTTC

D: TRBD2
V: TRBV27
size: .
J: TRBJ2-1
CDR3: CASSTTPGLARVGRYNEQFF
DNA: TGTGCCAGCAGTACAACACCGGGACTAGCCAGGGTAGGGCGCTACAATGAGCAGTTCTTC

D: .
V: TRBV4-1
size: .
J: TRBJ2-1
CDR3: CASSQGAFYNEQFF
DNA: TGCGCCAGCAGCCAAGGCGCATTTTACAATGAGCAGTTCTTC

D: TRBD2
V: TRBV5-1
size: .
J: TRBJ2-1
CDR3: CASSQSGVNEQFF
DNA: TGCGCCAGCAGCCAAAGCGGGGTCAATGAGCAGTTCTTC

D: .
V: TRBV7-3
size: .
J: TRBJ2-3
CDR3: CASSLGLRYGDTQYF
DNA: TGTGCCAGCAGCTTAGGGCTGCGGTACGGGGATACGCAGTATTTT

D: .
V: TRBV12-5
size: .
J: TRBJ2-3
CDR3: CASGLQMNTDTQYF
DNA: TGTGCTAGTGGGCTACAGATGAACACAGATACGCAGTATTTT

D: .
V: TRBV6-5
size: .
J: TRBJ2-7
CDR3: CASRRGKVHEQYF
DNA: TGTGCCAGCAGAAGAGGGAAAGTCCACGAGCAGTACTTC

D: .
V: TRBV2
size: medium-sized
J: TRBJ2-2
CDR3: CASSEITGELFF
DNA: TGTGCCAGCAGTGAGATCACCGGGGAGCTGTTTTTT

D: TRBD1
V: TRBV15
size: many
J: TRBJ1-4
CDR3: CATSLVSGGDEKLFF
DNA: TGTGCCACCAGCCTCGTTTCAGGGGGCGATGAAAAACTGTTTTTT

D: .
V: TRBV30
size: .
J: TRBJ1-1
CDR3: CALGRGSDRDTEAFF
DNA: TGTGCCCTAGGCCGGGGTTCGGATAGGGACACTGAAGCTTTCTTT

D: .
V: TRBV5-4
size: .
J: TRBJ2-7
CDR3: CASSLGGRSHEQYF
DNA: TGTGCCAGCAGCTTAGGGGGTAGGTCCCACGAGCAGTACTTC

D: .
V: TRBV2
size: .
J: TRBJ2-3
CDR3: CAGSVSTDTQYF
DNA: TGTGCCGGATCAGTCAGCACAGATACGCAGTATTTT

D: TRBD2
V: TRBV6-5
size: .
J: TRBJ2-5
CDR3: CATFRAPGGTQYF
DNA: TGTGCCACGTTTCGGGCCCCGGGGGGGACCCAGTACTTC

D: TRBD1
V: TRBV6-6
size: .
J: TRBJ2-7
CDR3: CASGRDRAYEQYF
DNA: TGTGCCAGCGGAAGGGACAGAGCCTACGAGCAGTACTTC

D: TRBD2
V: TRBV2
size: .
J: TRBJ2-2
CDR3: CARGSTGGTNTGELFF
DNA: TGTGCCAGAGGCTCAACCGGGGGGACCAACACCGGGGAGCTGTTTTTT

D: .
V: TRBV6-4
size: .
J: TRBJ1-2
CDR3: CASRPPGEAPFYGYTF
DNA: TGTGCCAGCAGACCCCCGGGGGAAGCGCCATTCTATGGCTACACCTTC

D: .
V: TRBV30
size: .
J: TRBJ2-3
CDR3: CAWALQGSDTQYF
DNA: TGTGCCTGGGCACTCCAGGGGTCAGATACGCAGTATTTT

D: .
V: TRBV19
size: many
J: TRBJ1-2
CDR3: CASSIGPGIGPYGYTF
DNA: TGTGCCAGTAGTATAGGACCGGGTATCGGCCCGTATGGCTACACCTTC

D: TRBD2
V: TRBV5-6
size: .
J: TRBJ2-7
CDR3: CASSLFDLLAGVFSEQYF
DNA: TGTGCCAGCAGCTTGTTCGACCTGTTAGCGGGAGTTTTCAGCGAGCAGTACTTC

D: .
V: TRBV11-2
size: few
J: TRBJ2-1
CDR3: CASSLGGPNEQFF
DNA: TGTGCCAGCAGCTTAGGCGGGCCCAATGAGCAGTTCTTC

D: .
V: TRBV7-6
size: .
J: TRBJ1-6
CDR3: CASSLDSYSPLHF
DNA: TGTGCCAGCAGCTTGGACAGCTATTCACCCCTCCACTTT

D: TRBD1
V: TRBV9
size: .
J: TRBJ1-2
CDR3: CASSVGGQEGKVYGYTF
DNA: TGTGCCAGCAGCGTAGGGGGACAGGAAGGAAAGGTTTATGGCTACACCTTC

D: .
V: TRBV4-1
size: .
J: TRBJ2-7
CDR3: CASSQERGPAYEQYF
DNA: TGCGCCAGCAGCCAAGAAAGGGGACCCGCCTACGAGCAGTACTTC

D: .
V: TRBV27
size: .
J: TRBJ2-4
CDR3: CARTRRGHIMHPENIQYF
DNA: TGTGCCAGGACCAGACGGGGACATATCATGCACCCAGAAAACATTCAGTACTTC

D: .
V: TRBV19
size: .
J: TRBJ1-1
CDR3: CASTRTTRLMNTEAFF
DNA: TGTGCCAGTACCAGGACGACCCGCCTGATGAACACTGAAGCTTTCTTT

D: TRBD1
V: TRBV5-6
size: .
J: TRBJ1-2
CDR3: CASSRPGGGQGTPNYGYTF
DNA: TGTGCCAGCAGCAGACCCGGGGGGGGACAGGGAACACCAAACTATGGCTACACCTTC

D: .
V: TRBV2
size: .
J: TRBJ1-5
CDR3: CASSDRLQPQHF
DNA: TGTGCCAGCAGTGACCGTCTCCAGCCCCAGCATTTT

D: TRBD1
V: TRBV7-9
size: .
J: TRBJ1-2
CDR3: CASSLTTGATHHGYTF
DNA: TGTGCCAGCAGCTTAACGACAGGGGCCACTCACCATGGCTACACCTTC

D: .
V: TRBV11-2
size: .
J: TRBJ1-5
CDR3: CASSPRDLGQPQHF
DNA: TGTGCCAGCAGCCCCAGGGATTTAGGTCAGCCCCAGCATTTT

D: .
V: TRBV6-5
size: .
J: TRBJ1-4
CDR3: CASSQSATNEKLFF
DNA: TGTGCCAGCAGTCAGTCTGCAACTAATGAAAAACTGTTTTTT

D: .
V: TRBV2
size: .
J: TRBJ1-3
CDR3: CASSRGNTIYF
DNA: TGTGCCAGCAGCAGGGGAAACACCATATATTTT

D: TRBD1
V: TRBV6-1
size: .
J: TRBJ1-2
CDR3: CASSVRRTGVLLNYGYTF
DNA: TGTGCCAGCAGTGTTCGTAGGACAGGGGTCCTCCTTAACTATGGCTACACCTTC

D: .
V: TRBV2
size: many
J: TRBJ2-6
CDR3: CASSSGANVLTF
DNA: TGTGCCAGCAGCTCTGGGGCCAACGTCCTGACTTTC

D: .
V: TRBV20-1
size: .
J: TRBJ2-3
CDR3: CSARVADTQYF
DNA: TGCAGTGCTAGAGTCGCAGATACGCAGTATTTT

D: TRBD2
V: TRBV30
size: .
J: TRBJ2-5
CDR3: CAWSMNLAGGTSQYF
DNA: TGTGCCTGGAGTATGAATCTAGCGGGAGGAACGTCCCAGTACTTC

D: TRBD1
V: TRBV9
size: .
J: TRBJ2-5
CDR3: CASSVEGAGVGTQYF
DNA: TGTGCCAGCAGCGTAGAGGGGGCTGGAGTAGGGACCCAGTACTTC

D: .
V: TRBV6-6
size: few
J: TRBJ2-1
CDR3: CASSRVNEQFF
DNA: TGTGCCAGCAGCAGGGTAAATGAGCAGTTCTTC

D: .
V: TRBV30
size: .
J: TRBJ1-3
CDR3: CAWSEDRYSGNTIYF
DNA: TGTGCCTGGAGCGAAGACCGATACTCTGGAAACACCATATATTTT